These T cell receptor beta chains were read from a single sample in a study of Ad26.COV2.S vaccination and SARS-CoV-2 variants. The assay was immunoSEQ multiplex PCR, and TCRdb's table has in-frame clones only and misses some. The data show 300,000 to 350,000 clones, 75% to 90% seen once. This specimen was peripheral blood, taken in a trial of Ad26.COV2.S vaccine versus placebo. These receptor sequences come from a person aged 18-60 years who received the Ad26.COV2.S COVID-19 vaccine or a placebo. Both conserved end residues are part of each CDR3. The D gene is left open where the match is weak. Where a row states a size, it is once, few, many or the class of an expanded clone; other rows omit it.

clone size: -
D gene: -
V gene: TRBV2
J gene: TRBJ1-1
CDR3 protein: CATIGGLGVINTEAFF
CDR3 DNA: TGTGCCACTATTGGGGGGCTCGGGGTTATTAACACTGAAGCTTTCTTT

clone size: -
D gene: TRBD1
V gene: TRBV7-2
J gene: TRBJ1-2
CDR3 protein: CASSSSRQGAYGYTF
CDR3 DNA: TGTGCCAGCAGCTCCTCCCGACAGGGGGCGTACGGCTACACCTTC

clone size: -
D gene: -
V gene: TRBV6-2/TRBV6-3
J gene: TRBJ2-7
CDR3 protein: CASSYGYSAISYEQYF
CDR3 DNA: TGTGCCAGCAGTTACGGGTACAGCGCGATTTCCTACGAGCAGTACTTC

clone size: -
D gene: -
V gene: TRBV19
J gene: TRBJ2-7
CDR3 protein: CASSAGVGGYEQYF
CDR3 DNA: TGTGCCAGTAGTGCAGGGGTAGGAGGGTACGAGCAGTACTTC

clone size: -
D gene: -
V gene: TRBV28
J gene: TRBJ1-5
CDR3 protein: CASSHGGAEGRGPQHF
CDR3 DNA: TGTGCCAGCAGCCACGGGGGGGCCGAGGGTCGGGGGCCCCAGCATTTT

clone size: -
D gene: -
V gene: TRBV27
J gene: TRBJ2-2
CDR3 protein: CASSFPNTGELFF
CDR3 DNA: TGTGCCAGCAGTTTTCCGAACACCGGGGAGCTGTTTTTT

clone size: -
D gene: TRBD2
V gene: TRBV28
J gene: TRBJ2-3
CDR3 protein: CASSSTSVSTDTQYF
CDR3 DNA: TGTGCCAGCAGTTCGACTAGCGTGAGCACAGATACGCAGTATTTT

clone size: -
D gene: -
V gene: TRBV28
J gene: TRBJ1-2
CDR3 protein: CASSPRAGGKDYGYTF
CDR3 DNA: TGTGCCAGCAGTCCAAGGGCGGGGGGAAAGGACTATGGCTACACCTTC

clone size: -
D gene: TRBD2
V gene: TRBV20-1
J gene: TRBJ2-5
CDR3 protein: CSASRGLAGIQETQYF
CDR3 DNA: TGCAGTGCTAGTCGGGGACTAGCGGGTATACAAGAGACCCAGTACTTC

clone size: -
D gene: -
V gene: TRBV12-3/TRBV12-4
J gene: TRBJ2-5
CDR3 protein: CASSFFETQYF
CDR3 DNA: TGTGCCAGCAGTTTCTTCGAGACCCAGTACTTC

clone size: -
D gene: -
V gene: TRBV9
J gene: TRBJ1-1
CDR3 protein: CASSASGAGVGGSTEAFF
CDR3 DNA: TGTGCCAGCAGCGCTTCAGGGGCGGGGGTCGGCGGGTCCACTGAAGCTTTCTTT

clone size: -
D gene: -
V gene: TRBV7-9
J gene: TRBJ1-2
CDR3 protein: CASSLESGAHGYTF
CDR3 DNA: TGTGCCAGCAGCTTAGAATCGGGGGCTCATGGCTACACCTTC

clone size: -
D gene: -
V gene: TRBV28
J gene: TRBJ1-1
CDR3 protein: CASRSGGYMNTEAFF
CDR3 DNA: TGTGCCAGCAGGTCCGGGGGATACATGAACACTGAAGCTTTCTTT

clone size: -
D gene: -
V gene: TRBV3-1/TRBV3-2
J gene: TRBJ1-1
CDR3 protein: CASSQLYGGNTEAFF
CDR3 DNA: TGTGCCAGCAGCCAACTCTACGGGGGAAACACTGAAGCTTTCTTT

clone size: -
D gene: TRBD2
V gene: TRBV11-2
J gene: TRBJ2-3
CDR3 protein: CASSLAGGVTDTQYF
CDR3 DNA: TGTGCCAGCAGCTTAGCGGGAGGTGTCACAGATACGCAGTATTTT

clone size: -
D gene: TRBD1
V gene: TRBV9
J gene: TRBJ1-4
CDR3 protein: CASSPGQGYEKLFF
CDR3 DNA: TGTGCCAGCAGCCCCGGACAGGGGTATGAAAAACTGTTTTTT

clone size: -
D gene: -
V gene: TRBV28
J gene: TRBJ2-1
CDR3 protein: CASSLTGFGNEQFF
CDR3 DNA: TGTGCCAGCAGTTTGACAGGCTTCGGTAATGAGCAGTTCTTC

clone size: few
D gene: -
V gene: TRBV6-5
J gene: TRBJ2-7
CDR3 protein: CASRGDRSSYEQYF
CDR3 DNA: TGTGCCAGCAGAGGAGACAGGAGCTCCTACGAGCAGTACTTC

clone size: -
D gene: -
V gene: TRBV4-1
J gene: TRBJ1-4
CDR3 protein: CASSQDRFVSGVNEKLFF
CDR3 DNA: TGCGCCAGCAGCCAAGATAGGTTCGTGTCGGGCGTTAATGAAAAACTGTTTTTT

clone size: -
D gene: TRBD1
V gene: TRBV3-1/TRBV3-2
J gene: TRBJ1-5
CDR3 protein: CASSRGQGGQPQHF
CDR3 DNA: TGTGCCAGCAGCCGCGGACAGGGCGGTCAGCCCCAGCATTTT

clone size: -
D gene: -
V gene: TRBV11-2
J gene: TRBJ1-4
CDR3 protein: CASRGGGEKLFF
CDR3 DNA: TGTGCCAGCAGGGGGGGAGGAGAAAAACTGTTTTTT

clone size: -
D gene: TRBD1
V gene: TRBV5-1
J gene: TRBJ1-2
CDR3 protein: CASSSRDREHGYTF
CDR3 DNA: TGCGCCAGCAGCTCCCGGGACAGGGAACATGGCTACACCTTC

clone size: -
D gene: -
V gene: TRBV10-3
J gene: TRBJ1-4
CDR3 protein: CAIRKGADEKLFF
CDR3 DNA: TGTGCCATCAGAAAAGGGGCGGATGAAAAACTGTTTTTT

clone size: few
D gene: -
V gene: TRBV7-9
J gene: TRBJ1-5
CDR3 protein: CASSLGTDSNQPQHF
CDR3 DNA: TGTGCCAGCAGCTTAGGGACAGATAGCAATCAGCCCCAGCATTTT

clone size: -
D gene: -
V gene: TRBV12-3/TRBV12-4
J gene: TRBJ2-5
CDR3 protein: CASSFGREETQYF
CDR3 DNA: TGTGCCAGCAGTTTTGGGCGTGAAGAGACCCAGTACTTC

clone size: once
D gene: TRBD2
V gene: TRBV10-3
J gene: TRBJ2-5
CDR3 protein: CAISTRLAGERAQETQYF
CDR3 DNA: TGTGCCATCAGTACAAGACTAGCGGGGGAGAGGGCACAAGAGACCCAGTACTTC

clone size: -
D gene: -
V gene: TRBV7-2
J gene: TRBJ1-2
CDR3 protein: CASSEAGEVYGYTF
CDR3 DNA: TGTGCCAGCAGCGAAGCAGGGGAAGTATATGGCTACACCTTC

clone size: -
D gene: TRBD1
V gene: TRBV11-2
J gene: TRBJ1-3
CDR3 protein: CASSKRDRAGNTIYF
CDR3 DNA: TGTGCCAGCAGCAAGAGGGACAGGGCTGGAAACACCATATATTTT

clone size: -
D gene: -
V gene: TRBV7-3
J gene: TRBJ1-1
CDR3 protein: CASSLFVGGPVGAFF
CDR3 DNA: TGTGCCAGCAGCTTATTCGTAGGGGGGCCGGTGGGAGCTTTCTTT

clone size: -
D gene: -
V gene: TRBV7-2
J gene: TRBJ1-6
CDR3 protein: CASSLTQPHNSPLHF
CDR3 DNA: TGTGCCAGCAGCTTAACGCAGCCCCATAATTCACCCCTCCACTTT

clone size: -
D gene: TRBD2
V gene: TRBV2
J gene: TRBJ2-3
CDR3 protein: CASRSSGGALDTQYF
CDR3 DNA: TGTGCCAGCAGATCCTCCGGGGGGGCCCTTGATACGCAGTATTTT

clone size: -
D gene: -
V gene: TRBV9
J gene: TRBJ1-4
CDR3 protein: CASSVAADEKLFF
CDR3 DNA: TGTGCCAGCAGCGTAGCGGCAGATGAAAAACTGTTTTTT

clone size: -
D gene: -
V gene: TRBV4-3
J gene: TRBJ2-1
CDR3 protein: CASSQDRSLNEQFF
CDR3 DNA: TGCGCCAGCAGCCAAGATCGGAGTTTAAATGAGCAGTTCTTC

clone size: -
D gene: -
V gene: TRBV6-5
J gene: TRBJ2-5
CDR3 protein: CASSPFQRIQETQYF
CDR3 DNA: TGTGCCAGCAGCCCCTTCCAGAGGATCCAAGAGACCCAGTACTTC

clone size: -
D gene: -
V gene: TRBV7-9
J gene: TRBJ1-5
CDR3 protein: CASSPSNDFSNQPQHF
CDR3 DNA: TGTGCCAGCAGCCCCTCGAACGACTTTAGCAATCAGCCCCAGCATTTT

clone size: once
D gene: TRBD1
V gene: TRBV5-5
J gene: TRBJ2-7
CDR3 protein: CASSWGQGASYEQYF
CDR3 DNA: TGTGCCAGCAGCTGGGGACAGGGGGCCTCCTACGAGCAGTACTTC